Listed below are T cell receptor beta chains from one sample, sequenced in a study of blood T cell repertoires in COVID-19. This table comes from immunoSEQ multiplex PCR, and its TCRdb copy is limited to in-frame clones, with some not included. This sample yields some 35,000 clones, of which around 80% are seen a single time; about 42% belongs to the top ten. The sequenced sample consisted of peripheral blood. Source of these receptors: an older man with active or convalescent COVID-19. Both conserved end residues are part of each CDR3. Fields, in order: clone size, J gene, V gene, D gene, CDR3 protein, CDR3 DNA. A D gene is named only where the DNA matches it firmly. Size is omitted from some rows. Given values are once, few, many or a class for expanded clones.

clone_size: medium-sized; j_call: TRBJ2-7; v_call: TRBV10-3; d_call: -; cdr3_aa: CAIEGINSYEQYF; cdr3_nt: TGTGCCATAGAGGGAATTAATAGCTACGAGCAGTACTTC
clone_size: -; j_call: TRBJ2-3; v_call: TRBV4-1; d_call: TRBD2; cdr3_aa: CASGRREGADTQYF; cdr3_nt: TGCGCCAGCGGTCGACGGGAGGGCGCAGATACGCAGTATTTT
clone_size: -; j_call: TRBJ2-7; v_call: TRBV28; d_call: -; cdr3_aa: CASSRDPYEQYF; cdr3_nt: TGTGCCAGCAGTCGGGATCCCTACGAGCAGTACTTC
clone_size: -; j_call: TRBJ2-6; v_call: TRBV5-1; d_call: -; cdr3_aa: CASSPVGQGGAGANVLTF; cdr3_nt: TGCGCCAGCAGCCCAGTCGGTCAGGGTGGCGCTGGGGCCAACGTCCTGACTTTC
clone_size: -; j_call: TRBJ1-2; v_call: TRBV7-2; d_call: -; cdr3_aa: CASTTPAGFWGYTF; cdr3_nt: TGTGCCAGCACCACCCCAGCGGGCTTTTGGGGCTACACCTTC
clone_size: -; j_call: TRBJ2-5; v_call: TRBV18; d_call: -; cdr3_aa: CASSQAGQETQYF; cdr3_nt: TGTGCCAGCTCACAGGCAGGGCAGGAGACCCAGTACTTC
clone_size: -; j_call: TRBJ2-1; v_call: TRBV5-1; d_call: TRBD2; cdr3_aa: CASSLRGGRSYNEQFF; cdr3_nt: TGCGCCAGCAGCCTCCGCGGCGGGAGGTCTTACAATGAGCAGTTCTTC
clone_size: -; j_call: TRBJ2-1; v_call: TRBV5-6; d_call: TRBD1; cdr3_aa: CASSSQGNEQFF; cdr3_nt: TGTGCCAGCAGCTCACAGGGGAATGAGCAGTTCTTC
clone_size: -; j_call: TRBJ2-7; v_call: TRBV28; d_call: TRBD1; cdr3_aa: CASSRTGSEYEQYF; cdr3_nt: TGTGCCAGCAGCCGGACAGGGTCTGAGTACGAGCAGTACTTC
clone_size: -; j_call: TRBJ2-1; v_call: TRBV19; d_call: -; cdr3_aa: CASSIGLATYNEQFF; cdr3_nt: TGTGCCAGTAGTATCGGGCTAGCCACCTACAATGAGCAGTTCTTC
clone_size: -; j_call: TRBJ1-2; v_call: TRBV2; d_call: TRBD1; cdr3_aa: CASSPLKDRGSDGYTF; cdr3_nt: TGTGCCAGCAGTCCCCTCAAGGACAGGGGGAGTGATGGCTACACCTTC
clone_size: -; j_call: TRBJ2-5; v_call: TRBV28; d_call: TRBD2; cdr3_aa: CASSLTSLETQYF; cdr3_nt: TGTGCCAGCAGTTTGACTAGCTTGGAGACCCAGTACTTC
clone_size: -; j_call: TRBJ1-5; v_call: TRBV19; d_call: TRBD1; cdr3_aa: CASSTRDRGFSNQPQHF; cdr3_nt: TGTGCCAGTAGTACCCGGGACAGAGGCTTTAGCAATCAGCCCCAGCATTTT
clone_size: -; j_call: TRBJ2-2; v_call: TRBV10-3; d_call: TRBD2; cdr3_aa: CAISPGGRGTGELFF; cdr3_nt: TGTGCCATCAGTCCGGGGGGGAGAGGCACCGGGGAGCTGTTTTTT
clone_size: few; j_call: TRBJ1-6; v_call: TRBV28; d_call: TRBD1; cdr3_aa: CASSSSGTGVNSPLHF; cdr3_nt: TGTGCCAGCAGTTCGTCGGGGACAGGGGTTAATTCACCCCTCCACTTT
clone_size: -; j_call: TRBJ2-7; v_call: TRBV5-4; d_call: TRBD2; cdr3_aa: CASSLGTSGATKQYF; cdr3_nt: TGTGCCAGCAGCTTGGGGACTAGCGGTGCTACGAAGCAGTACTTC
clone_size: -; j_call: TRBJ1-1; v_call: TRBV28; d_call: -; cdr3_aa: CASSPGQTNTEAFF; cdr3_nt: TGTGCCAGCAGTCCCGGACAGACGAACACTGAAGCTTTCTTT
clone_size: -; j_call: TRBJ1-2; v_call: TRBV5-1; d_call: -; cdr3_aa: CASALIGNYGYTF; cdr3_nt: TGCGCCAGCGCCCTCATCGGGAACTATGGCTACACCTTC
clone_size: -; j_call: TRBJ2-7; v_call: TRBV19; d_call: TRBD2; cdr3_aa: CASRGLDSYEQYF; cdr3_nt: TGTGCCAGTAGGGGACTAGACTCCTACGAGCAGTACTTC
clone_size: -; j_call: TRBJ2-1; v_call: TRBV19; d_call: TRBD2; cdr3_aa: CASRGLGNEQFF; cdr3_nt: TGTGCCAGTAGGGGACTAGGGAATGAGCAGTTCTTC
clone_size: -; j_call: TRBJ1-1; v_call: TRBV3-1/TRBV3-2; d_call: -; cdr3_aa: CASSHASRVAEAFF; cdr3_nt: TGTGCCAGCAGCCATGCGTCCCGGGTGGCTGAAGCTTTCTTT
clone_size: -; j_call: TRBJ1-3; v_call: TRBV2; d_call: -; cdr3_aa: CASKVESDGNTIYF; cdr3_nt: TGTGCCAGCAAGGTGGAGTCGGATGGAAACACCATATATTTT
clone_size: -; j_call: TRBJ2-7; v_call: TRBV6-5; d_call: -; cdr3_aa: CASGLEAEKTYEQYF; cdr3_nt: TGTGCCAGCGGGCTAGAAGCGGAGAAGACCTACGAGCAGTACTTC
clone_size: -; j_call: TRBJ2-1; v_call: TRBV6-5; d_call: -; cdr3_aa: CASSLSGSSYNEQFF; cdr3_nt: TGTGCCAGCAGCCTTAGCGGCAGCTCCTACAATGAGCAGTTCTTC
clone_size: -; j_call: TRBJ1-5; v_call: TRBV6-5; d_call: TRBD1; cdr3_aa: CASSLDRGQPQHF; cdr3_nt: TGTGCCAGCAGCCTAGACAGGGGCCAGCCCCAGCATTTT
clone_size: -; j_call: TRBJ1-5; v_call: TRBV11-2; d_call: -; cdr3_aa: CASSLAPTDAQHF; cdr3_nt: TGTGCCAGCAGCTTAGCCCCTACAGATGCCCAGCATTTT
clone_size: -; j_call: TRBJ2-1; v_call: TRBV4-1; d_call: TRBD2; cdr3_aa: CASSQHVAGLSYNEQFF; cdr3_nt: TGCGCCAGCAGCCAGCACGTAGCGGGTCTCTCCTACAATGAGCAGTTCTTC
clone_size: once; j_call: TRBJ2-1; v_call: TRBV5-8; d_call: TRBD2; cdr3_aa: CASSLGAGGTNEQFF; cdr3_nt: TGTGCCAGCAGCCTGGGGGCGGGAGGTACCAATGAGCAGTTCTTC
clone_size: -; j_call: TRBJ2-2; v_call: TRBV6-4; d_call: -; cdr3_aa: CASKRSNTGELFF; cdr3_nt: TGTGCCAGCAAGCGGTCGAACACCGGGGAGCTGTTTTTT
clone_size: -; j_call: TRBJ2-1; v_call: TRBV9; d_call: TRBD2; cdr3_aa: CASSVVSGLAYNEQFF; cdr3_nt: TGTGCCAGCAGCGTAGTCTCGGGACTAGCGTACAATGAGCAGTTCTTC
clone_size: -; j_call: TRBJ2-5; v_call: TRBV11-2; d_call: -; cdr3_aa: CASRAGGPLNQYF; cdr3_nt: TGTGCCAGCAGAGCAGGGGGGCCTCTTAATCAGTACTTC
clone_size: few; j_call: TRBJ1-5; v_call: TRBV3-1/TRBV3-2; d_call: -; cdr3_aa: CASSQDVRDQQPQHF; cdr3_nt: TGTGCCAGCAGCCAAGACGTGAGGGATCAACAGCCCCAGCATTTT
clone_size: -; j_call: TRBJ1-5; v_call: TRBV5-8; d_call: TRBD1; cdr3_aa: CASSHLRTGGEPQHF; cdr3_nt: TGTGCCAGCAGCCACCTGCGGACAGGGGGGGAGCCCCAGCATTTT
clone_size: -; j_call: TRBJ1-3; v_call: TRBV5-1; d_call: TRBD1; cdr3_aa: CASSSGTAGNTIYF; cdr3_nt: TGCGCCAGCAGCTCTGGGACAGCTGGAAACACCATATATTTT
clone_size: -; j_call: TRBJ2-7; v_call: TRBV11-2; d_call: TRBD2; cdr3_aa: CASSVGLAGGREQYF; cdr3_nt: TGTGCCAGCAGCGTAGGACTAGCGGGAGGACGGGAGCAGTACTTC
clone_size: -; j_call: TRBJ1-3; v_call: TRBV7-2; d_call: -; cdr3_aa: CASSSNSGNTIYF; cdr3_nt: TGTGCCAGCAGCTCCAACTCTGGAAACACCATATATTTT
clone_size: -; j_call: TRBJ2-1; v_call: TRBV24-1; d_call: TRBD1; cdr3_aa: CATSDSGGISYNEQFF; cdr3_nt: TGTGCCACCAGTGATTCAGGGGGCATTTCCTACAATGAGCAGTTCTTC
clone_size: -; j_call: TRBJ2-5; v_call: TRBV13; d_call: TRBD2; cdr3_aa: CASSPGTSGSGGQETQYF; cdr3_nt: TGTGCCAGCAGCCCCGGGACTAGCGGGAGTGGGGGCCAAGAGACCCAGTACTTC
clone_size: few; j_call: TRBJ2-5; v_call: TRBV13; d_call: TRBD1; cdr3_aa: CASRWGGQGTGETQYF; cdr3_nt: TGTGCCAGCCGCTGGGGGGGACAGGGAACGGGAGAGACCCAGTACTTC
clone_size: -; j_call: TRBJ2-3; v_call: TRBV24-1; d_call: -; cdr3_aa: CATSDPRTEVSDTQYF; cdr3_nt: TGTGCCACCAGTGATCCTAGGACTGAAGTATCAGATACGCAGTATTTT
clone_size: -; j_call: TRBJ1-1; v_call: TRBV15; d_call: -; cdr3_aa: CATSRASGGAEAFF; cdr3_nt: TGTGCCACCAGCAGAGCCTCGGGGGGAGCTGAAGCTTTCTTT
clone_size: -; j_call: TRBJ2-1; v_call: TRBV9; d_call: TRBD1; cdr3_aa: CASSAEGQGGSNEQFF; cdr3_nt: TGTGCCAGCAGCGCCGAGGGACAGGGAGGTTCGAATGAGCAGTTCTTC
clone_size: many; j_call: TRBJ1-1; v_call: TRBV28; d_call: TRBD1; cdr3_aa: CASITGVGTEAFF; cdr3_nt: TGTGCCAGCATAACAGGGGTTGGCACTGAAGCTTTCTTT
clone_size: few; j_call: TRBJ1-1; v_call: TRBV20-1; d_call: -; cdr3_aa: CSASWTVEAFF; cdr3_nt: TGCAGTGCTAGTTGGACAGTAGAAGCTTTCTTT
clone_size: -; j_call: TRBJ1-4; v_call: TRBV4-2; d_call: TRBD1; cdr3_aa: CASSQRQGVNEKLFF; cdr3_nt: TGTGCCAGCAGCCAGAGACAGGGGGTTAATGAAAAACTGTTTTTT
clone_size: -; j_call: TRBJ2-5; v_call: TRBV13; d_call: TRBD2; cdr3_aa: CASSLRLAEEGETQYF; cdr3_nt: TGTGCCAGCAGCCTAAGACTAGCGGAGGAGGGGGAGACCCAGTACTTC
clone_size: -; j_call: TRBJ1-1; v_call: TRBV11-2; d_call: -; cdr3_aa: CASGAGVNTEAFF; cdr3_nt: TGTGCCAGCGGGGCGGGGGTGAACACTGAAGCTTTCTTT
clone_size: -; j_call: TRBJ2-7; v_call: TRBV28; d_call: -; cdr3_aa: CASSLPLRHARAYEQYF; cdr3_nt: TGTGCCAGCAGTTTACCCCTCCGACATGCTCGCGCCTACGAGCAGTACTTC
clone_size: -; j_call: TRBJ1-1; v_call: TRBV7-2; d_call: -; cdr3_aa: CASSLGSGLQPEAFF; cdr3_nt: TGTGCCAGCAGCTTAGGCTCAGGGTTGCAGCCTGAAGCTTTCTTT
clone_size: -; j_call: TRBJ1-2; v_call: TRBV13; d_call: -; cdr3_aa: CASTQRVGLKGYTF; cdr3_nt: TGTGCCAGCACCCAGAGGGTAGGTCTGAAGGGCTACACCTTC
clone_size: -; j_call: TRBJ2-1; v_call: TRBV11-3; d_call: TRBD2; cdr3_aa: CASSLELADKKQFF; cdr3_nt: TGTGCCAGCAGCTTAGAACTAGCGGATAAGAAGCAGTTCTTC
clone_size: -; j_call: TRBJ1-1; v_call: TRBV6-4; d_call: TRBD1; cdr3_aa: CASSAGTGLNTEAFF; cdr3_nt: TGTGCCAGCAGTGCCGGGACAGGCTTAAACACTGAAGCTTTCTTT
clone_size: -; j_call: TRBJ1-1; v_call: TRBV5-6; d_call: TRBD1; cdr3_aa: CASSRDRGLRNTEAFF; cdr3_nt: TGTGCCAGCAGCCGGGACAGGGGGCTTCGAAACACTGAAGCTTTCTTT
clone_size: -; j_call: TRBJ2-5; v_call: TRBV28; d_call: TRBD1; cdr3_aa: CASSSSGTGGWGETQYF; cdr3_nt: TGTGCCAGCAGTTCGTCCGGGACAGGGGGCTGGGGGGAGACCCAGTACTTC
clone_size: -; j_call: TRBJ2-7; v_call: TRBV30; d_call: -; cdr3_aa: CAWSWARGGLSYEQYF; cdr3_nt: TGTGCCTGGAGTTGGGCCAGGGGCGGGTTGAGCTACGAGCAGTACTTC